This T cell receptor beta chain comes out of a study of T-cell reconstitution after alpha-beta-depleted transplantation in children. The study's findings and limits: After transplant, high TCRbeta diversity at day 60 in some patients arose from surviving recipient T cells and thymic progenitors. It was reported that alpha-beta T cells came from several hundred expanded graft clones (about two months after transplant). After one year, T-cell counts and TCRbeta diversity mostly came from new T cells.

Unique molecular identifiers featured in how the TCRbeta library was prepared. One entry per CDR3 protein results from TCRdb running MiXCR on the PCR reads. The sample consists of about 290,000 distinct CDR3 sequences, around 10% of them appearing once. Trimming removed 8 bases from V and 6 bases from J, with 17 bases in between. This CDR3 is 14 amino acids long. Germline V lookup: CDR1 SGHTA, CDR2 FQGTGA. About this clonotype: The antigen remains unidentified.

This specimen was PBMCs, taken before TCRalphabeta/CD19-depleted stem cell transplant. This TCR came from a boy under two years old with acute myeloid leukemia, due to receive a stem cell transplant. This chain joins TRBV7-3 and TRBJ2-1; D gene unclear. The CDR3 DNA sequence: TGTGCCAGCTCTCGGACGAGAGAAGGCAATGAGCAGTTCTTC. This sequence encodes CASSRTREGNEQFF.